This entry concerns a single T cell receptor (beta chain). This entry comes from a study of control samples from healthy donors and cancer patients. The data were produced by immunoSEQ multiplex PCR, yet TCRdb's version contains in-frame clones alone and is incomplete. The repertoire holds about 120,000 clones, with about 89% as singletons. Between the trimmed V and J ends, which lost 8 bases and 6 bases, there was a span of 8 bases. CDR1 is SNHLY, CDR2 FYNNEI, per germline. The CDR3 sequence is 11 residues long. Sequencing used blood. This TCR was recovered from a man aged 45-60 years in good health. This rearrangement joins TRBV2 to TRBJ1-5, with a tentative D call TRBD1 (5 bases). CDR3 amino acids: CASAGSQPQHF. The CDR3 coding sequence is TGTGCCAGCGCAGGGAGTCAGCCCCAGCATTTT. The full variable domain, its missing parts supplied by reference TRBV2 and TRBJ1-5, is EPEVTQTPSHQVTQMGQEVILRCVPISNHLYFYWYRQILGQKVEFLVSFYNNEISEKSEIFDDQFSVERPDGSNFTLKIRSTKLEDSAMYFCASAGSQPQHFGDGTRLSIL.